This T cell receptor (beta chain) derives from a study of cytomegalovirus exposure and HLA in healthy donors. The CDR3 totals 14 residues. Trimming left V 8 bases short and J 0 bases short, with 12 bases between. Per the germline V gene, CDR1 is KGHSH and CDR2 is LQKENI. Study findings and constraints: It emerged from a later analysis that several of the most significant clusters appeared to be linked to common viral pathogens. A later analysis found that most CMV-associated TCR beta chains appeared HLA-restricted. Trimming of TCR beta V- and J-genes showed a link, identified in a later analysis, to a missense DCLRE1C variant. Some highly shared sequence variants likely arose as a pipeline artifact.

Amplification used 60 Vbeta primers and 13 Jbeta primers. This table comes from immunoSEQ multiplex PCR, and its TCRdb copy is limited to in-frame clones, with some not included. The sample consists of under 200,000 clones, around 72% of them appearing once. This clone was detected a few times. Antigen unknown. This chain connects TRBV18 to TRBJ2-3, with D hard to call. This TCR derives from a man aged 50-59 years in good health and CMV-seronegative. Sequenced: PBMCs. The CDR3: CASRATPSTDTQYF. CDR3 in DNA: TGTGCCAGCCGCGCCACCCCGAGCACAGATACGCAGTATTTT.